This T cell receptor beta chain is from a study of CD8+ T cells in alopecia areata. For the study at large: The drug, oral tofacitinib, was given to treated patients at 5 to 10 mg twice daily.

V gave up 2 bases and J gave up 1 base, with 8 bases separating them. CDR1 and CDR2 from the germline V gene are MNHEY and SVGAGI. The CDR3 is 14 amino acids. cDNA prepared by RNA extraction and subsequent reverse transcription served as the template for sequencing. Measured with immunoSEQ multiplex PCR; TCRdb has only the in-frame clones, and not every one. The repertoire holds some 110,000 clones, with less than 75% as singletons. As to treatment: oral pan-JAK inhibitor, 5-10 mg twice daily. A FACSAria was used to sort CD4+ and CD8+ T cells. These cells came from PBMCs. V is TRBV6-5 and J is TRBJ1-1; D uncertain. This receptor was identified in a human donor with alopecia areata. The sequencing here drew on CD8+ T cells sorted from blood, taken at week 4, from a patient treated with tofacitinib. CDR3: CASSYSYKNTEAFF. CDR3 DNA sequence: TGTGCCAGCAGTTACAGTTACAAGAACACTGAAGCTTTCTTT.